These 17 T cell receptor beta chains came from one sample sequenced in a study of graft-versus-host responses after intestinal transplantation (dated by TCRdb to about 2021). The library was obtained by the immunoSEQ multiplex PCR assay. In its TCRdb copy, this immuneACCESS table keeps in-frame sequences only and misses some clones. Where compared with another copy, unresolved V genes explain less than half of these, and the others have no known cause. The sample includes approximately 10,000 clones, with about 32% observed a single time. 3.4% of the sample is taken by the ten largest. This specimen's time point label, interpreted: cells obtained before transplantation from donor or recipient. Here the sequenced sample was alloreactive CD4+ T cells from a mixed lymphocyte reaction culture, taken before intestinal transplant. Reading the label with the study, this specimen's cell subset or site is: CFSE-low proliferating T cells sorted from roughly six-day pre-transplant mixed lymphocyte reaction (GvH or HvG direction). Receptor source: a human patient who received an intestinal transplant.

This clone was found a few times. The CDR3 is CASSESTPFYEQYF. Here the CDR3 DNA reads TGTGCCAGCAGCGAAAGTACCCCGTTCTACGAGCAGTACTTC. This chain uses TRBV9 with TRBJ2-7; D is unclear. This CDR3 spans 14 amino acids. Trimming removed 3 bases from V and 3 bases from J, with 13 bases in between. Germline lookup yields CDR1 SGDLS and CDR2 YYNGEE.

This clone was detected only a few times. This chain links TRBV12-5 with TRBJ1-5; D is undetermined. The CDR3 is made up of 10 amino acids. V was clipped by 3 bases and J by 9 bases, with 3 bases between them. In germline, CDR1 is LGHNT, CDR2 FRNRAP. The CDR3 DNA sequence: TGTGCTAGTGGTTTCTGGCCCCAGCATTTT. Translation gives CASGFWPQHF.

A single count supports this clone. The chain is built from TRBV30 and TRBJ2-7, with 8 bases lining up with TRBD2. From germline, CDR1 is GTSNPN and CDR2 SVGIG (reference sequence). The CDR3 covers 14 residues. The V segment lost 0 bases and the J segment 2 bases; nucleotides outside the gene matches: 3. The CDR3 loop reads CAWSVLAEAYEQYF. The CDR3, as DNA: TGTGCCTGGAGTGTACTAGCGGAGGCCTACGAGCAGTACTTC.

This clone has a handful of counts. J is TRBJ1-2 and V is TRBV27, with 7 bases matching TRBD1. The CDR3 is 14 residues long. CDR1 and CDR2 (germline): MNHEY, SMNVEV (reference sequence). The V and J ends lost 2 bases and 4 bases, in that order; junction bases with no gene match: 4. In DNA form, the CDR3 reads TGTGCCAGCAGTTTAACAGGGGATTTCTATGGCTACACCTTC. As protein: CASSLTGDFYGYTF.

This clone is classed as medium-sized. V gene TRBV19 combines with J gene TRBJ2-7; 10 bases agree with TRBD2. The CDR3 runs 14 residues. The germline V gene encodes CDR1 LNHDA and CDR2 SQIVND (reference sequence). With V trimmed by 3 bases and J by 4 bases, 3 bases remained unmatched. The CDR3 loop is CASSMGLAPYEQYF. The CDR3 nucleotides are TGTGCCAGTAGTATGGGACTAGCGCCGTACGAGCAGTACTTC.

By its share, this clone is medium-sized (0.01 to 0.1%). The chain is built from TRBV11-2 and TRBJ2-2, with D possibly being TRBD1 (5 bases). The CDR3 loop spans 15 amino acids. Germline-derived CDR1 and CDR2 are SGHAT and FQNNGV. Trimming shortened V by 1 base and J by 4 bases, and 10 bases separated the two germline ends. The chain's CDR3 is CASSLGPGSTGELFF. The CDR3, as DNA: TGTGCCAGCAGCTTAGGCCCAGGGTCCACCGGGGAGCTGTTTTTT.

A few counts support this clone. This rearrangement joins TRBV9 to TRBJ2-1, with 14 positions matching TRBD2. The CDR3 contains 16 residues. V dropped 4 bases and J dropped 9; count of bases not matched to a gene: 9. The germline gives CDR1 SGDLS, CDR2 YYNGEE. In nucleotides, the CDR3 is TGTGCCAGCAGCTACGGGACTAGCGGGAGATTGGTTGAGCAGTTCTTC. It translates to CASSYGTSGRLVEQFF.

This clone has more than one count but fewer than ten. The rearrangement uses TRBV27 and TRBJ1-5; maybe TRBD1 (5 bases). The CDR3 sequence is 14 residues long. The germline V gene has CDR1 MNHEY and CDR2 SMNVEV (reference sequence). V was clipped by 3 bases and J by 7 bases, with 13 bases between them. The CDR3 region has the DNA TGTGCCAGCAGTTTTACTGGGGCTGGACAGCCCCAGCATTTT. Translation gives CASSFTGAGQPQHF.

This clone rates as medium-sized. The V gene is TRBV5-1, the J gene TRBJ1-5, with D perhaps TRBD1 (6 bases). Germline V CDR1 and CDR2: SGHRS, YFSETQ. V was shortened by 3 bases and J by 7 bases, with 11 bases between the two germline ends. The CDR3 spans 13 residues. DNA for the CDR3: TGCGCCAGCAGCTGGGGCGGGGGCCAGCCCCAGCATTTT. The encoded protein is CASSWGGGQPQHF.

The CDR3 protein is CASSFRGGGNEQFF. The CDR3 DNA reads as TGTGCCAGCAGCTTTCGGGGAGGGGGGAATGAGCAGTTCTTC. The chain has TRBV5-5 and TRBJ2-1; a weak D match, TRBD2 (7 bases). V was clipped by 2 bases and J by 7 bases, with 13 bases between them. CDR3 length: 14 amino acids. Germline V gene lookup returns CDR1 SGHKS and CDR2 YYEKEE (reference sequence).

This clone qualifies as medium-sized. The chain links TRBV6-5 to TRBJ2-7, with 9 bases identical to TRBD1. The CDR3 runs to 13 residues. The germline V gene encodes CDR1 MNHEY and CDR2 SVGAGI. The junction had 2 bases not matched to a gene; V was cut back by 2 bases and J by 6 bases. Here the CDR3 reads CASSYGTGLEQYF. The CDR3 DNA reads TGTGCCAGCAGTTACGGGACAGGGCTCGAGCAGTACTTC.

This clone is labeled medium-sized. The J gene is TRBJ2-7, the V gene TRBV4-1, with a possible D match to TRBD1 (6 bases). The ends were cut back, 0 bases at V and 4 bases at J, with 13 bases in the middle. The CDR3 covers 15 residues. Germline loops: CDR1 MGHRA, CDR2 YSYEKL. The DNA for the CDR3 is TGCGCCAGCAGCCAAGAGGGGGTGACAGGATACGAGCAGTACTTC. Encoded protein: CASSQEGVTGYEQYF.

The genes are TRBV20-1 and TRBJ1-1, with unresolved D. There are 11 residues in the CDR3. Trimming removed 8 bases at V and 0 bases at J, with 7 bases between. CDR1 is DFQATT, CDR2 SNEGSKA, per germline (reference sequence). The CDR3 DNA is TGCAGTAGCCCGGTGAACACTGAAGCTTTCTTT. It translates to CSSPVNTEAFF.

This clone was seen a handful of times. The rearrangement uses TRBV7-9 and TRBJ2-5, with D perhaps matching TRBD2 (6 bases). Trimming stripped 2 bases from V and 3 bases from J, with 7 bases between. There are 13 residues in the CDR3. The germline V gene has CDR1 SEHNR and CDR2 FQNEAQ (reference sequence). CDR3 sequence (DNA): TGTGCCAGCAGCTTATCGGGAGAAGAGACCCAGTACTTC. It specifies CASSLSGEETQYF. The full variable domain, with the rest looked up from reference TRBV7-9 and TRBJ2-5, is DTGVSQNPRHKITKRGQNVTFRCDPISEHNRLYWYRQTLGQGPEFLTYFQNEAQLEKSRLLSDRFSAERPKGSFSTLEIQRTEQGDSAMYLCASSLSGEETQYFGPGTRLLVL.

V is TRBV19 and J is TRBJ2-4; TRBD1 matches 8 bases. V lost 9 bases to trimming and J lost 0 bases; unmatched junction nucleotides: 7. The germline V gene encodes CDR1 LNHDA and CDR2 SQIVND (reference sequence). The length of the CDR3 is 15 residues. The CDR3 DNA sequence: TGTGCCAGCCAAACAGGGGGACTAGCCAAAAACATTCAGTACTTC. Protein product: CASQTGGLAKNIQYF. Combining the CDR3 with reference TRBV19 and TRBJ2-4 gives the whole variable domain DGGITQSPKYLFRKEGQNVTLSCEQNLNHDAMYWYRQDPGQGLRLIYYSQIVNDFQKGDIAEGYSVSREKKESFPLTVTSAQKNPTAFYLCASQTGGLAKNIQYFGAGTRLSVL.

In its sample, this clone ranks as medium-sized. The chain links TRBV9 to TRBJ2-7; tentatively, D is TRBD2 (5 bases). From germline, CDR1 is SGDLS and CDR2 YYNGEE. The CDR3 covers 16 residues. The germline V and J ends were trimmed by 3 bases and 5 bases, with 21 bases remaining between them. This chain's CDR3 is CASSEEGTSLPDEQYF. CDR3 in DNA: TGTGCCAGCAGCGAAGAGGGCACGTCCCTGCCCGACGAGCAGTACTTC.

This chain connects TRBV10-2 to TRBJ2-1; TRBD2 might be the D (5 bases). Germline V gene sequence: CDR1 WSHSY, CDR2 SAAADI. Trimming shortened V by 7 bases and J by 6 bases, and 16 bases separated the two germline ends. This CDR3 is 14 amino acids long. The CDR3 bases are TGCGCCAGCATACCCCTACAGCGGTTCAATGAGCAGTTCTTC. As protein: CASIPLQRFNEQFF.